One sample yielded the 21 T cell receptor beta chains listed below, sequenced in a study of molecular identifiers for immune sequencing clone quantification. TCRdb re-derived calls from the PCR reads in MiXCR, one entry per CDR3 protein. Of about 640,000 distinct CDR3 sequences in the sample, roughly 21% were seen once. The specimen sequenced was naive CD8+ T cells from blood, with Jurkat cell RNA spiked in. Indicated subset: FACS-sorted CD8+CD4-CCR7+CD45RA+ naive T cells. The receptors come from a human donor in good health. Some libraries in this study had Jurkat cell RNA spiked in.

This clonotype was counted a few times. The chain combines TRBV27 with TRBJ1-1, with D possibly matching TRBD1 (5 bases). V shed 5 bases and J shed 0 bases, with 22 bases lying between them. This CDR3 has 18 residues. Germline V gene data show CDR1 as MNHEY and CDR2 as SMNVEV (reference sequence). This chain's CDR3 is CASSPLTVRSTVNTEAFF. The CDR3 nucleotides read TGTGCCAGCAGTCCACTGACAGTCCGCTCGACGGTGAACACTGAAGCTTTCTTT.

In this sample, this clonotype turned up many times. This sequence joins TRBV5-4 and TRBJ2-7; 8 bases line up with TRBD1. The V segment lost 4 bases and the J segment 1 base; nucleotides outside the gene matches: 16. The CDR3 is made up of 18 amino acids. Germline loops: CDR1 SGHNT, CDR2 YYREEE (reference sequence). In nucleotides, the CDR3 is TGTGCCAGCAGCGGAGGGACAGGCGGTGGGGAATTTTCCTACGAGCAGTACTTC. The encoded protein is CASSGGTGGGEFSYEQYF. The whole variable domain, remainder taken from reference TRBV5-4 and TRBJ2-7, is ETGVTQSPTHLIKTRGQQVTLRCSSQSGHNTVSWYQQALGQGPQFIFQYYREEENGRGNFPPRFSGLQFPNYSSELNVNALELDDSALYLCASSGGTGGGEFSYEQYFGPGTRLTVT.

About this clonotype: Possible read error: a much larger clone is one base away. V gene TRBV9 combines with J gene TRBJ1-5, with TRBD1 as a possible D gene (6 bases). This CDR3 has 15 amino acids. CDR1 and CDR2 from the germline V gene are SGDLS and YYNGEE. The CDR3 DNA is TGTGCCAGCAGCGTTGGGGGGGCCAGCAATCAGCTCCAGCATTTT. It specifies CASSVGGASNQLQHF.

This chain uses TRBV4-3 with TRBJ2-7; no firm D call. The germline V gene has CDR1 LGHNA and CDR2 YSLEER. Trimming removed 0 bases at V and 5 bases at J, with 14 bases between. The CDR3 contains 15 residues. CDR3 sequence (DNA): TGCGCCAGCAGCCAAGAACGTAGGCTGGTGGACGAGCAGTACTTC. As protein: CASSQERRLVDEQYF.

This clonotype came up many times. This rearrangement joins TRBV5-1 to TRBJ2-7; 7 nucleotides agree with TRBD2. The V and J ends lost 6 bases and 4 bases, in that order; junction bases with no gene match: 4. Germline V gene data show CDR1 as SGHRS and CDR2 as YFSETQ. The CDR3 is 12 amino acids. CDR3 amino acids: CASTGEGYEQYF. CDR3 nucleotides: TGCGCCAGCACCGGGGAGGGTTACGAGCAGTACTTC.

Regarding this clonotype: This may be a read error, as it is one base from a much larger clone. The gene calls are TRBV5-3 and TRBJ1-1; D uncertain. TRBV5-3 is an ORF, and what it does is uncertain. The CDR3 has 15 amino acids. DNA of the CDR3: TGTGCCAGCAGCTTGTCTAAGGCGTTTAACACTGAAGCTTTCTTT. Its protein is CASSLSKAFNTEAFF.

Note on this clonotype: A read error may be the cause here, since a much bigger clone is one base away. The chain couples TRBV7-9 to TRBJ1-4; 8 positions agree with TRBD1. Germline V CDR1 and CDR2: SEHNR, FQNEAQ (reference sequence). This CDR3 has 16 amino acids. Here the CDR3 DNA reads TGTGCCAGCGGCTTAGATCGGACAGGGCGTAGTGAAAAACTGTTTTTT. Amino acids: CASGLDRTGRSEKLFF.

This clonotype has a count of ten or more. The J gene is TRBJ2-7, the V gene TRBV28, with a tentative D call TRBD1 (6 bases). Trimming took 6 bases from V and 6 from J, leaving 12 bases between them. This CDR3 is 12 amino acids long. CDR1 MDHEN and CDR2 SYDVKM come from the germline V gene. The CDR3 loop reads CASSSQGPEQYF. In DNA, the CDR3 is TGTGCCAGCAGCTCACAGGGTCCCGAGCAGTACTTC.

This clonotype was recorded at least ten times. The genes are TRBV4-1 and TRBJ2-5; no reliable D call. Between the trimmed V and J ends, which lost 1 base and 1 base, there was a span of 7 bases. Germline CDR1 and CDR2: MGHRA and YSYEKL. The CDR3 is made up of 14 amino acids. The DNA of the CDR3 is TGCGCCAGCAGCCAAGTGGCATCCCAAGAGACCCAGTACTTC. It yields the protein CASSQVASQETQYF.

The table lists this clonotype with a few counts. V and J are TRBV6-2 or TRBV6-3 and TRBJ2-1, with D hard to call. The V and J ends lost 6 bases and 2 bases respectively, with 11 bases between them. The CDR3 covers 14 residues. Germline V lookup: CDR1 MNHEY, CDR2 SVGEGT. The CDR3 coding sequence is TGTGCCAGCAGCTTCCCGACCACCTACAATGAGCAGTTCTTC. This encodes CASSFPTTYNEQFF.

This clonotype was picked up a small number of times. CDR3 in DNA: TGTGCCAGCAGTTACGCGGAGCGCAGCTCCTACGAGCAGTACTTC. Protein product: CASSYAERSSYEQYF. The V gene is TRBV6-2 or TRBV6-3, the J gene TRBJ2-7; D is ambiguous. The CDR3 totals 15 residues. Germline values: CDR1 MNHEY, CDR2 SVGEGT. V gave up 2 bases and J gave up 0 bases, with 11 bases separating them.

This clonotype appeared many times. V and J are TRBV10-2 and TRBJ1-5; D ambiguous. V was shortened by 0 bases and J by 3 bases, with 9 bases between the two germline ends. Germline CDR1 WSHSY, CDR2 SAAADI. The CDR3 consists of 15 residues. CDR3 in amino acids: CASSESAESNQPQHF. CDR3 DNA: TGCGCCAGCAGTGAGTCGGCAGAATCCAATCAGCCCCAGCATTTT.

This clonotype was seen more than once but under ten times. The V and J genes are TRBV6-2 or TRBV6-3 and TRBJ2-7, with 7 bases lining up with TRBD2. The CDR3 contains 14 residues. The J segment lost 0 bases and the V segment lost 4 bases, leaving 3 bases of the junction unmatched. CDR1 and CDR2 from the germline V gene are MNHEY and SVGEGT. The CDR3 nucleotides are TGTGCCAGCAGTTGGGGGGGACCCTCCTACGAGCAGTACTTC. Translation gives CASSWGGPSYEQYF.

The table lists this clonotype with many counts. The chain combines TRBV3-1 with TRBJ1-2; D unresolved. CDR3 size: 14 residues. Looked up from germline, CDR1 is LGHDT and CDR2 is YNNKEL (reference sequence). V was pared by 4 bases and J by 2 bases, with 11 bases between. CDR3 coding DNA: TGTGCCAGCAGCCCGTCAACTAGGAACTATGGCTACACCTTC. This codes for CASSPSTRNYGYTF.

The chain combines TRBV2 with TRBJ2-7; tentatively, D is TRBD2 (6 bases). Germline V gene data show CDR1 as SNHLY and CDR2 as FYNNEI. Trimming left V 7 bases short and J 4 bases short, with 20 bases between. The length of the CDR3 is 15 residues. For the CDR3, the DNA is TGTGCCAGCACTTCCGGGGGAGGTAGTTCGTACGAGCAGTACTTC. Encoded protein: CASTSGGGSSYEQYF.

CDR3 protein: CASSTHGTVNTGELFF. In DNA form, the CDR3 reads TGTGCCAGCAGCACTCACGGGACAGTGAACACCGGGGAGCTGTTTTTT. The chain carries TRBV9 and TRBJ2-2; TRBD1 matches 7 bases. The germline V gene has CDR1 SGDLS and CDR2 YYNGEE. The CDR3 spans 16 residues. V dropped 4 bases and J dropped 1; count of bases not matched to a gene: 7.

The rearrangement uses TRBV7-9 and TRBJ1-3, with a possible D match to TRBD1 (5 bases). Trimming took off 4 bases at V and 0 bases at J, with 10 bases between the two ends. CDR1 is SEHNR and CDR2 is FQNEAQ in the germline V gene (reference sequence). The CDR3 loop spans 15 amino acids. In DNA, the CDR3 is TGTGCCAGCAGCTCTTTTGGGACCTCTGGAAACACCATATATTTT. Translation: CASSSFGTSGNTIYF. The variable domain in full, with the rest retrieved from reference TRBV7-9 and TRBJ1-3, is DTGVSQNPRHKITKRGQNVTFRCDPISEHNRLYWYRQTLGQGPEFLTYFQNEAQLEKSRLLSDRFSAERPKGSFSTLEIQRTEQGDSAMYLCASSSFGTSGNTIYFGEGSWLTVV.

This clonotype was counted at least ten times. This rearrangement joins TRBV12-3 or TRBV12-4 to TRBJ2-2, with D perhaps assigned TRBD1 or TRBD2 (7 bases each). The V gene lost 1 base and the J gene lost 7 bases, with 13 bases spanning the gap. This CDR3 is 15 amino acids long. In DNA form, the CDR3 reads TGTGCCAGCAGTTTAGTACAGGGGAGGGACGGGGAGCTGTTTTTT. It translates to CASSLVQGRDGELFF.

This clonotype was observed a few times. The chain combines TRBV12-3 or TRBV12-4 with TRBJ2-5, with TRBD2 matching 8 bases. This CDR3 is built from 18 residues. Losses at the gene ends were 2 bases for V and 5 bases for J; bases not matched to a gene: 16. CDR3 DNA: TGTGCCAGCAGTTTAAGAGGGGGAGGACTAGCCCTCATGGAGACCCAGTACTTC. Protein sequence: CASSLRGGGLALMETQYF.

Comment on this clonotype: The conserved phenylalanine or tryptophan is not found at the CDR3 terminus, so this likely reflects a read error. V gene TRBV12-3 or TRBV12-4 combines with J gene TRBJ1-1; tentative D call: TRBD1 (6 bases). The CDR3 has 19 amino acids. V lost 3 bases and J 7 bases, leaving 30 bases between the germline ends. CDR3 sequence reads: CASSFSAMGPGAGGGEAFS. Written as DNA, the CDR3 is TGTGCCAGCAGTTTTTCCGCTATGGGGCCAGGGGCCGGAGGAGGTGAAGCTTTCTCT.

In this sample, this clonotype turned up a few times. V usage is TRBV6-2 or TRBV6-3 and J usage is TRBJ1-5; weak D call: TRBD1 (5 bases). This CDR3 is 19 amino acids long. The V end lost 4 bases, the J end lost 0 bases, and 22 bases lay between the germline ends. Germline V gene data show CDR1 as MNHEY and CDR2 as SVGEGT. The CDR3, as DNA: TGTGCCAGCAGTTGGCCCGCCGGGGGGGACGAAGGTAGCAATCAGCCCCAGCATTTT. It is translated as CASSWPAGGDEGSNQPQHF.